One and the same sample provided the 16 T cell receptor beta chains below, sequenced in a study of cytomegalovirus exposure and HLA in healthy donors. This PCR relied on a set of 60 Vbeta primers and 13 Jbeta primers. Method: immunoSEQ multiplex PCR; TCRdb's copy keeps in-frame clones and lacks some. The table includes roughly 100,000 clones, roughly 80% detected once. Material: PBMCs. These receptors all stem from a man aged 30 to 39 in good health and CMV-seropositive.

The rearrangement uses TRBV7-9 and TRBJ2-7; a weak D match, TRBD1 (6 bases). Germline-derived CDR1 and CDR2 are SEHNR and FQNEAQ (reference sequence). Trimming took off 0 bases at V and 4 bases at J, with 10 bases between the two ends. The CDR3 loop spans 14 amino acids. The CDR3 nucleotides read TGTGCCAGCAGCTTAGCGAACAGGGAATACGAGCAGTACTTC. Residues: CASSLANREYEQYF.

The V call is TRBV6-5, the J call TRBJ1-6, with D uncertain. V was clipped by 1 base and J by 9 bases, with 7 bases between them. Germline V lookup: CDR1 MNHEY, CDR2 SVGAGI. CDR3 length equals 13 residues. CDR3 amino acids: CASSYYQSSPLHF. The CDR3 DNA reads TGTGCCAGCAGTTACTATCAGTCTTCACCCCTCCACTTT.

Details on this clone: One end of the junction is discordant with germline, which a read error may explain. The V gene is TRBV7-7, the J gene TRBJ2-5, with TRBD2 as a possible D gene (6 bases). Per the germline V gene, CDR1 is SSHAT and CDR2 is FNYEAQ (reference sequence). The CDR3 is 13 residues long. The CDR3 loop reads CASSPLRGETQYF. CDR3 nucleotides: TGTGCTAGCAGCCCTCTGCGGGGAGAGACCCAGTACTTC.

The table lists this clone with a count of one. The CDR3 DNA reads as TGTGCCTGCAACCCCAGGCTAGCGGGGGTAAATGAGCAGTTCTTC. Amino acid sequence: CACNPRLAGVNEQFF. This chain joins TRBV30 and TRBJ2-1; 10 bases align to TRBD2. Unmatched junction bases numbered 12, after V lost 6 bases and J lost 7 bases. The germline V gene has CDR1 GTSNPN and CDR2 SVGIG (reference sequence). The CDR3 is made up of 15 amino acids.

The CDR3 sequence: CASSSTYMTGMAYGYTF. The CDR3 DNA follows: TGTGCCAGCAGCTCTACCTATATGACAGGGATGGCTTATGGCTACACCTTC. The rearrangement uses TRBV7-6 and TRBJ1-2; 7 nucleotides match TRBD1. CDR3 length: 17 amino acids. Germline values: CDR1 SGHVS, CDR2 FNYEAQ. Trimming removed 4 bases from V and 5 bases from J; junction bases left unmatched: 16.

The rearrangement joins TRBV5-6 to TRBJ1-2; 8 positions agree with TRBD1. Germline V gene lookup returns CDR1 SGHDT and CDR2 YYEEEE. The CDR3 covers 17 residues. Trimming cost V 0 bases and J 8 bases; bases outside gene matches: 15. The DNA for the CDR3 is TGTGCCAGCAGCTTGGTAGCAGGGGGCTACGGGTCTGGAGGCTACACCTTC. This translates into CASSLVAGGYGSGGYTF.

The chain employs TRBV4-3 and TRBJ2-5; TRBD2 is a possible D gene (6 bases). The assigned J gene may be wrong: the sequence end matches TRBJ2-7 better. This CDR3 contains 14 residues. CDR1 is LGHNA and CDR2 is YSLEER in the germline V gene. The CDR3 here is CASSQEEGLYEQYF. For the CDR3, the DNA is TGCGCCAGCAGCCAAGAGGAGGGCCTCTACGAGCAGTACTTC.

The chain uses TRBV18 and TRBJ2-4, with 8 bases aligning to TRBD2. The CDR3 consists of 17 residues. Germline V gene data show CDR1 as KGHSH and CDR2 as LQKENI. Losses at the gene ends were 3 bases for V and 1 base for J; bases not matched to a gene: 8. DNA of the CDR3: TGTGCCAGCTCACCGGGGCTAGCGGGCGGGGCCAAAAACATTCAGTACTTC. It encodes CASSPGLAGGAKNIQYF.

A single count supports this clone. V usage is TRBV5-1 and J usage is TRBJ2-1; D possibly corresponds to TRBD2 (6 bases). Trimming shortened V by 1 base and J by 5 bases, and 10 bases separated the two germline ends. Germline V gene sequence: CDR1 SGHRS, CDR2 YFSETQ. CDR3 length: 14 residues. CDR3 sequence: CASSLYGGDNEQFF. For the CDR3, the DNA is TGCGCCAGCAGCTTGTATGGCGGGGACAATGAGCAGTTCTTC.

This sequence joins TRBV5-1 and TRBJ2-7; D unclear. V was pared by 0 bases and J by 1 base, with 8 bases between. Per germline, CDR1 SGHRS and CDR2 YFSETQ. The CDR3 totals 14 residues. The DNA for the CDR3 is TGCGCCAGCAGCTTGGCTGTACAATCCTACGAGCAGTACTTC. Residues: CASSLAVQSYEQYF.

The chain is built from TRBV2 and TRBJ2-6; tentatively, D is TRBD2 (5 bases). The CDR3 extends over 14 amino acids. Germline V lookup: CDR1 SNHLY, CDR2 FYNNEI. Trimming removed 6 bases from V and 1 base from J, with 7 bases in between. CDR3 nucleotide sequence: TGTGCCAGCAGCCGGGATTCTGGGGCCAACGTCCTGACTTTC. Protein sequence: CASSRDSGANVLTF. The full variable domain, with the rest looked up from reference TRBV2 and TRBJ2-6, is EPEVTQTPSHQVTQMGQEVILRCVPISNHLYFYWYRQILGQKVEFLVSFYNNEISEKSEIFDDQFSVERPDGSNFTLKIRSTKLEDSAMYFCASSRDSGANVLTFGAGSRLTVL.

Note on this clone: Other DNA sequences from this sample encode an identical CDR3 as well. CDR3 region: CASSQVGTSTDTQYF. In nucleotides, the CDR3 is TGCGCCAGCAGCCAAGTGGGGACTAGCACAGATACGCAGTATTTT. V and J are TRBV4-1 and TRBJ2-3; maybe TRBD2 (6 bases). The CDR3 is 15 residues long. CDR1 is MGHRA, CDR2 YSYEKL, per germline. Trimming left V 1 base short and J 0 bases short, with 8 bases between.

The CDR3 coding sequence is TGTGCCAGCAGCTTGCCGATCGGGGAGACCCAGTACTTC. Translation: CASSLPIGETQYF. V and J are TRBV5-4 and TRBJ2-5; no firm D call. V lost 1 base and J lost 5, with 9 bases in between. Germline loops: CDR1 SGHNT, CDR2 YYREEE (reference sequence). The CDR3 totals 13 residues.

The V and J genes are TRBV6-1 and TRBJ1-6, with D possibly being TRBD1 (6 bases). Looked up from germline, CDR1 is MNHNS and CDR2 is SASEGT. The CDR3 is made up of 16 amino acids. Trimming removed 4 bases from V and 4 bases from J, with 14 bases in between. CDR3 in amino acids: CASSARQRGYNSPLHF. DNA of the CDR3: TGTGCCAGCAGTGCCCGACAGAGGGGGTATAATTCACCCCTCCACTTT.

The chain combines TRBV2 with TRBJ2-7, with 11 bases aligning to TRBD2. Germline CDR1 is SNHLY and CDR2 is FYNNEI. J was trimmed by 5 bases and V by 3 bases; bases with no gene match: 9. The CDR3 length is 16 residues. CDR3 in amino acids: CASSERVAGGRHEQYF. The CDR3 DNA sequence: TGTGCCAGCAGTGAGCGGGTAGCGGGGGGGCGGCACGAGCAGTACTTC.

V and J are TRBV30 and TRBJ1-5; D possibly corresponds to TRBD1 (5 bases). The germline V gene has CDR1 GTSNPN and CDR2 SVGIG (reference sequence). The CDR3 spans 13 residues. The V end lost 0 bases, the J end lost 7 bases, and 10 bases lay between the germline ends. CDR3 nucleotides: TGTGCCTGGAGTGTAAAGGGGCCCCAGCCCCAGCATTTT. Its protein product is CAWSVKGPQPQHF.